This T cell receptor beta chain was recovered during a study of blood T cell repertoires in COVID-19. Study-wide background: Some COVID-19 samples were acute and others convalescent; all came from the United States, Italy and Spain. T cells, B-cell-depleted T cells, or PBMCs supplied cDNA or gDNA.

Per the study methods: Reference gene primer amplification gave estimated nucleated cell counts. Clones were sequenced by immunoSEQ multiplex PCR, and TCRdb holds only the in-frame ones, with some missing. V and J calls and clone size follow that table, whereas D and trimming were derived from the DNA. The sample contains about 250,000 clones, roughly 85% of which appear only once. Adults between about 18 and 95 years of age took part from 24 US areas. Germline loops: CDR1 SGHTA, CDR2 FQGNSA. This CDR3 has 14 amino acids. The germline V and J ends were trimmed by 1 base and 7 bases, with 13 bases remaining between them.

The chain uses TRBV7-2 and TRBJ2-5, with a weak D call TRBD1 (5 bases). The TCR originated in a woman in her forties or fifties with acute COVID-19. The sample taken for sequencing was PBMCs or T cells enriched from blood (not recorded which). CDR3 DNA sequence: TGTGCCAGCAGCTTAGAAAACCTAAGGGGGACCCAGTACTTC. It yields the protein CASSLENLRGTQYF.